The 22 T cell receptor beta chains below were found in one sample sequenced in a study of cytomegalovirus exposure and HLA in healthy donors. The study ran its PCR with 60 Vbeta and 13 Jbeta primers. Here immunoSEQ multiplex PCR was the method, and the copy in TCRdb shows in-frame clones only, minus some. The sample includes approximately 88,000 clones, more than 70% of them seen just once. Specimen: PBMCs. These receptors all come from a man aged 25 to 40 in good health and CMV-seronegative.

This clone came up once. This chain links TRBV30 with TRBJ1-5; maybe TRBD1 (6 bases). CDR1 GTSNPN and CDR2 SVGIG come from the germline V gene (reference sequence). The V end lost 4 bases, the J end lost 5 bases, and 18 bases lay between the germline ends. This CDR3 region has 15 residues. The CDR3 nucleotides are TGTGCCTGGACCGCGGGGGGCAGGCTGCATCAGCCCCAGCATTTT. It yields the protein CAWTAGGRLHQPQHF.

This chain joins TRBV14 and TRBJ2-5; D remains unclear. The V end lost 4 bases, the J end lost 5 bases, and 5 bases lay between the germline ends. Per the germline V gene, CDR1 is SGHDN and CDR2 is FVKESK. This CDR3 spans 11 amino acids. The CDR3 loop is CASSRVETQYF. The CDR3 DNA reads as TGTGCCAGCAGCCGCGTGGAGACCCAGTACTTC. Combining the CDR3 with reference TRBV14 and TRBJ2-5 gives the whole variable domain EAGVTQFPSHSVIEKGQTVTLRCDPISGHDNLYWYRRVMGKEIKFLLHFVKESKQDESGMPNNRFLAERTGGTYSTLKVQPAELEDSGVYFCASSRVETQYFGPGTRLLVL.

This rearrangement joins TRBV28 to TRBJ2-7; 8 bases align to TRBD2. Unmatched junction bases numbered 3, after V lost 3 bases and J lost 5 bases. The CDR3 is made up of 13 amino acids. Germline CDR1 reads MDHEN; CDR2 reads SYDVKM. This CDR3 reads CASSLAGGHEQYF. As DNA, the CDR3 is TGTGCCAGCAGTTTGGCGGGAGGCCACGAGCAGTACTTC. Full variable domain (outside the CDR3, taken from reference TRBV28 and TRBJ2-7): DVKVTQSSRYLVKRTGEKVFLECVQDMDHENMFWYRQDPGLGLRLIYFSYDVKMKEKGDIPEGYSVSREKKERFSLILESASTNQTSMYLCASSLAGGHEQYFGPGTRLTVT.

The chain combines TRBV29-1 with TRBJ2-5; 8 bases map to TRBD2. CDR1 and CDR2 from the germline V gene are SQVTM and ANQGSEA. This CDR3 has 13 residues. With V trimmed by 6 bases and J by 0 bases, 3 bases remained unmatched. The CDR3 reads CSVAGGDQETQYF. In nucleotides, the CDR3 is TGCAGCGTAGCCGGGGGGGACCAAGAGACCCAGTACTTC.

The rearrangement uses TRBV6-5 and TRBJ1-5, with 8 bases that match TRBD1. In germline, CDR1 is MNHEY, CDR2 SVGAGI. CDR3 size: 15 residues. Losses at the gene ends were 5 bases for V and 6 bases for J; bases not matched to a gene: 9. CDR3 nucleotide sequence: TGTGCCAGCAGTCAAGGTACAGGGGGTGGTCAGCCCCAGCATTTT. Protein: CASSQGTGGGQPQHF.

The chain carries TRBV9 and TRBJ2-1; 12 positions agree with TRBD1. Germline CDR1 reads SGDLS; CDR2 reads YYNGEE. This CDR3 is 16 amino acids long. J gave up 14 bases and V 3 bases, and 15 bases lay outside the gene matches. In nucleotides, the CDR3 is TGTGCCAGCAGCGAACAGCCGGGACAGGGGGCCACTCTTGAGTTCTTC. It specifies CASSEQPGQGATLEFF.

V and J are TRBV30 and TRBJ2-7; tentatively, D is TRBD2 (6 bases). The V end lost 2 bases, the J end lost 1 base, and 15 bases lay between the germline ends. The germline CDR1 and CDR2 sequences are GTSNPN and SVGIG (reference sequence). There are 15 residues in the CDR3. CDR3 loop: CAWSSRPGRSYEQYF. The CDR3 DNA sequence: TGTGCCTGGAGTTCCCGACCCGGGAGATCCTACGAGCAGTACTTC.

The J gene is TRBJ2-7, the V gene TRBV21-1; the D call in the table, TRBD1, was not verified against the DNA. TRBV21-1 is flagged as a pseudogene. CDR3 size: 16 residues. The CDR3 coding sequence is TGTGCCAGCAGCAAATTGTTAGGGGGCCGACAATACGAGCAGTACTTC. Translated: CASSKLLGGRQYEQYF.

The rearrangement joins TRBV7-2 to TRBJ1-1; D is unresolved. The CDR3 is made up of 15 amino acids. Germline CDR1 is SGHTA and CDR2 is FQGNSA. V lost 5 bases and J lost 3, with 16 bases in between. In nucleotides, the CDR3 is TGTGCCAGCAGCCCCCTTGAGAGGATCCACACTGAAGCTTTCTTT. It is translated as CASSPLERIHTEAFF. Variable domain in full (rest from reference TRBV7-2 and TRBJ1-1): GAGVSQSPSNKVTEKGKDVELRCDPISGHTALYWYRQSLGQGLEFLIYFQGNSAPDKSGLPSDRFSAERTGGSVSTLTIQRTQQEDSAVYLCASSPLERIHTEAFFGQGTRLTVV.

The V gene is TRBV2, the J gene TRBJ1-4; D is possibly TRBD1 (5 bases). The V end was cut by 3 bases, the J end by 5 bases, with 10 bases between. Germline V CDR1 and CDR2: SNHLY, FYNNEI. CDR3 length: 14 residues. The CDR3 is CASSDGQGNEKLFF. For the CDR3, the DNA is TGTGCCAGCAGTGACGGGCAGGGAAATGAAAAACTGTTTTTT.

The V call is TRBV15, the J call TRBJ2-1; 9 bases map to TRBD2. CDR3 length: 16 residues. CDR1 is LNHNV and CDR2 is YYDKDF in the germline V gene (reference sequence). Trimming at V came to 0 bases and at J to 5 bases, leaving 5 bases not matched to a gene. The CDR3 DNA sequence: TGTGCCACCAGCAGAGACCAAGCGGGGGGTCACAATGAGCAGTTCTTC. Translated, it gives CATSRDQAGGHNEQFF. The full variable domain, with the rest looked up from reference TRBV15 and TRBJ2-1, is DAMVIQNPRYQVTQFGKPVTLSCSQTLNHNVMYWYQQKSSQAPKLLFHYYDKDFNNEADTPDNFQSRRPNTSFCFLDIRSPGLGDTAMYLCATSRDQAGGHNEQFFGPGTRLTVL.

The chain employs TRBV19 and TRBJ2-7; TRBD2 agrees at 9 bases. The V gene end was trimmed by 4 bases and the J gene end by 0 bases; junction bases not matched to a gene: 7. The CDR3 extends over 16 amino acids. Germline V CDR1 and CDR2: LNHDA, SQIVND (reference sequence). CDR3 in DNA: TGTGCCAGTAGTACGACCCTTAGCGGGAGCTCCTACGAGCAGTACTTC. Amino acid sequence: CASSTTLSGSSYEQYF.

The V gene is TRBV27, the J gene TRBJ1-4; D uncertain. V was pared by 6 bases and J by 8 bases, with 10 bases between. The CDR3 runs 12 residues. Per the germline V gene, CDR1 is MNHEY and CDR2 is SMNVEV (reference sequence). As DNA, the CDR3 is TGTGCCAGCAGAGGAAGGAGAGAAAAACTGTTTTTT. As protein: CASRGRREKLFF.

J is TRBJ1-2 and V is TRBV20-1; 7 bases agree with TRBD1. Per the germline V gene, CDR1 is DFQATT and CDR2 is SNEGSKA (reference sequence). The CDR3 runs to 11 residues. The V and J ends lost 5 bases and 8 bases, in that order; junction bases with no gene match: 5. The CDR3: CSAPRGLGYTF. CDR3 bases: TGCAGTGCTCCCAGGGGGTTGGGCTACACCTTC.

This clone has only one observation. The CDR3 DNA follows: TGTGCCAGCAGTTTAGGCAGGAGGGACACTGAAGCTTTCTTT. Its protein product is CASSLGRRDTEAFF. This sequence joins TRBV28 and TRBJ1-1; D gene uncertain. This CDR3 has 14 residues. The germline V and J ends were trimmed by 2 bases and 3 bases, with 10 bases remaining between them. The germline gives CDR1 MDHEN, CDR2 SYDVKM.

As concerns this clone: The identical CDR3 is also encoded by other nucleotide sequences in the sample. The CDR3 bases are TGTGCCAGCAGCTCCCAGGGGGCGAGTGAAAAACTGTTTTTT. Protein product: CASSSQGASEKLFF. This chain connects TRBV7-8 to TRBJ1-4, with 8 positions matching TRBD1. Looked up from germline, CDR1 is SGHVS and CDR2 is FQNEAQ. This CDR3 spans 14 amino acids. J lost 7 bases, V lost 4 bases, and 5 bases had no gene match.

The DNA of the CDR3 is TGTGCCAGCAGTCTACTAGCGGGGAGCTCCTACGAGCAGTACTTC. Its protein product is CASSLLAGSSYEQYF. The chain recombines TRBV6-5 with TRBJ2-7, with 10 bases matching TRBD2. CDR1 MNHEY and CDR2 SVGAGI come from the germline V gene. The CDR3 is 15 residues long. V lost 5 bases and J lost 0; bases outside the gene matches: 4.

V and J are TRBV27 and TRBJ2-5, with a tentative D call TRBD1 (5 bases). Germline CDR1 MNHEY, CDR2 SMNVEV (reference sequence). V was clipped by 4 bases and J by 1 base, with 7 bases between them. This CDR3 has 13 residues. CDR3 residues: CASSSQGQETQYF. Written as DNA, the CDR3 is TGTGCCAGCAGTTCTCAGGGCCAAGAGACCCAGTACTTC.

This rearrangement joins TRBV6-6 to TRBJ2-7; D might be TRBD1 (6 bases). Trimming left V 6 bases short and J 10 bases short, with 16 bases between. The germline gives CDR1 MNHNY, CDR2 SVGAGI (reference sequence). The CDR3 runs 12 residues. CDR3 sequence reads: CASRSGTTLQYF. The CDR3 coding sequence is TGTGCCAGCAGGTCCGGGACAACTTTACAGTACTTC.

This chain uses TRBV7-2 with TRBJ2-1; TRBD2 matches at 12 bases. The CDR3 loop spans 18 amino acids. V was pared by 0 bases and J by 7 bases, with 10 bases of the junction left unmatched. Germline values: CDR1 SGHTA, CDR2 FQGNSA. CDR3 amino acids: CASSLAVPLAGGRNEQFF. The CDR3 coding sequence is TGTGCCAGCAGCTTAGCGGTCCCTCTAGCGGGGGGGCGTAATGAGCAGTTCTTC.

The V gene is TRBV23-1, the J gene TRBJ1-1, with D hard to call. TRBV23-1 is known as an ORF, though its function is uncertain. The V and J ends lost 5 bases and 3 bases respectively, with 19 bases between them. The CDR3 length is 16 residues. The CDR3 reads CASSKKETVRDTEAFF. Written as DNA, the CDR3 is TGCGCCAGCAGTAAAAAGGAGACTGTGAGGGACACTGAAGCTTTCTTT.

This clone was observed a single time. The chain links TRBV14 to TRBJ2-7, with TRBD1 as a possible D gene (5 bases). The CDR3 runs 14 residues. V was cut by 3 bases and J by 5 bases, with 14 bases left in between. Germline CDR1 SGHDN, CDR2 FVKESK. CDR3 in DNA: TGTGCCAGCAGCCAGCGCAGGGTTCTCGACGAGCAGTACTTC. Translation: CASSQRRVLDEQYF.